Shown below are 30 T cell receptor beta chains from a single sample sequenced in a study of graft-versus-host responses after intestinal transplantation. Clones were read by immunoSEQ multiplex PCR, and TCRdb kept only the in-frame ones, dropping some. The sample contains 8,100 or so clones, almost 70% of which appear only once. Processing was applied to graft tissue in order to liberate intraepithelial and lamina propria lymphocytes. The starting material was ileum tissue, obtained 230 to 240 days after intestinal transplantation. Receptor source: a human patient who received an intestinal transplant, so some T cells may come from the graft donor.

The rearrangement links TRBV5-4 to TRBJ1-2; perhaps TRBD1 as D (6 bases). The V and J ends lost 0 bases and 0 bases respectively, with 9 bases between them. The CDR3 sequence is 15 residues long. Germline values: CDR1 SGHNT, CDR2 YYREEE (reference sequence). In DNA, the CDR3 is TGTGCCAGCAGCTTGGACAGGGTAGCTAACTATGGCTACACCTTC. Its protein product is CASSLDRVANYGYTF.

The CDR3, as DNA: TGTGCCAGCAGCTTAGTGGGGACTAGCGGGGGGGCCTTGGAGACCCAGTACTTC. Its protein is CASSLVGTSGGALETQYF. V and J are TRBV7-2 and TRBJ2-5; 16 bases map to TRBD2. This CDR3 contains 18 residues. J lost 5 bases, V lost 1 base, and 7 bases had no gene match. Germline CDR1 SGHTA, CDR2 FQGNSA.

This clone was counted a single time. The chain joins TRBV7-3 to TRBJ1-1; unclear D gene. The CDR3 runs 13 residues. The germline V and J ends were trimmed by 3 bases and 2 bases, with 7 bases remaining between them. Germline lookup yields CDR1 SGHTA and CDR2 FQGTGA. The CDR3 DNA reads as TGTGCCAGCAGCTTCGATGGTAACACTGAAGCTTTCTTT. Its protein is CASSFDGNTEAFF.

The chain combines TRBV9 with TRBJ2-1; D uncertain. V lost 4 bases and J lost 15, with 17 bases in between. The germline CDR1 and CDR2 sequences are SGDLS and YYNGEE. CDR3 length: 12 residues. The CDR3 nucleotides are TGTGCCAGCAGCCCCGACGGCCCTGGGGTGTTCTTC. It encodes CASSPDGPGVFF.

V usage is TRBV7-8 and J usage is TRBJ1-2; D gene ambiguous. Deletions cut 5 bases from V and 2 bases from J, with 12 bases between. The CDR3 has 14 amino acids. CDR1 SGHVS and CDR2 FQNEAQ come from the germline V gene. The CDR3 DNA follows: TGTGCCAGCAGCCCTGGCGGGATCAACTATGGCTACACCTTC. It is translated as CASSPGGINYGYTF.

In the case of this clone: Distinct nucleotide sequences in the sample also encode this CDR3. The CDR3 region has the DNA TGTGCCAGCTCTCCCCGGGACAGAAACACCGGGGAGCTGTTTTTT. This codes for CASSPRDRNTGELFF. The chain couples TRBV18 to TRBJ2-2; 7 nucleotides line up with TRBD1. V was pared by 6 bases and J by 2 bases, with 6 bases of the junction left unmatched. This CDR3 has 15 amino acids. Germline V gene sequence: CDR1 KGHSH, CDR2 LQKENI. Together with reference TRBV18 and TRBJ2-2, the CDR3 gives the full variable domain: NAGVMQNPRHLVRRRGQEARLRCSPMKGHSHVYWYRQLPEEGLKFMVYLQKENIIDESGMPKERFSAEFPKEGPSILRIQQVVRGDSAAYFCASSPRDRNTGELFFGEGSRLTVL.

This clone was seen a few times. V gene TRBV7-9 combines with J gene TRBJ1-2; D is undetermined. V lost 5 bases and J 4 bases, leaving 11 bases between the germline ends. The germline gives CDR1 SEHNR, CDR2 FQNEAQ (reference sequence). This CDR3 is built from 13 residues. The CDR3 DNA follows: TGTGCCAGCAGCCCCCCCTGGAGCTATGGCTACACCTTC. It specifies CASSPPWSYGYTF.

This clone was picked up one time. The J gene is TRBJ1-6, the V gene TRBV5-1; 10 bases line up with TRBD1. The CDR3 loop spans 16 amino acids. CDR1 and CDR2 from the germline V gene are SGHRS and YFSETQ. Germline trimming cut 8 bases from V and 7 bases from J; bases unmatched to any gene: 12. In DNA form, the CDR3 reads TGCGCCAGAATTCAAGACAGGGGGCGGAGAAATTCACCCCTCCACTTT. Translation gives CARIQDRGRRNSPLHF.

As concerns this clone: Different DNA sequences within this sample yield the same CDR3. The CDR3 DNA sequence: TGTGCCAGCAGCTTAGGTGGTGGCCCCCAAGAGACCCAGTACTTC. It is translated as CASSLGGGPQETQYF. The chain has TRBV7-2 and TRBJ2-5; D remains ambiguous. This CDR3 spans 15 amino acids. Deletions cut 1 base from V and 1 base from J, with 10 bases between. Germline values: CDR1 SGHTA, CDR2 FQGNSA.

The V gene is TRBV10-3, the J gene TRBJ2-3; 8 bases are a match to TRBD2. The CDR3 covers 15 residues. Germline CDR1 reads ENHRY; CDR2 reads SYGVKD. Losses at the gene ends were 5 bases for V and 0 bases for J; bases not matched to a gene: 4. CDR3 residues: CAISTSGTSTDTQYF. The DNA of the CDR3 is TGTGCCATCAGTACTAGCGGTACTAGCACAGATACGCAGTATTTT.

The genes are TRBV6-5 and TRBJ1-1, with D possibly matching TRBD1 (5 bases). The CDR3 has 16 residues. The V gene's germline CDR1 is MNHEY and CDR2 SVGAGI. V was clipped by 0 bases and J by 7 bases, with 18 bases between them. This chain's CDR3 is CASSYSSTLSGREAFF. Here the CDR3 DNA reads TGTGCCAGCAGTTACTCGTCTACTCTTTCAGGGCGTGAAGCTTTCTTT.

The rearrangement joins TRBV4-3 to TRBJ2-5, with D tentatively TRBD2 (7 bases). The CDR3 is 15 amino acids. With 0 bases removed from V and 1 base from J, the gap between germline ends came to 9 bases. Germline V lookup: CDR1 LGHNA, CDR2 YSLEER. CDR3: CASSQERGGQETQYF. DNA of the CDR3: TGCGCCAGCAGCCAAGAAAGGGGGGGCCAAGAGACCCAGTACTTC.

The chain joins TRBV11-2 to TRBJ2-7; TRBD1 agrees at 7 bases. CDR1 and CDR2 from the germline V gene are SGHAT and FQNNGV. This CDR3 is 15 amino acids long. The ends lost 5 bases at V and 3 bases at J; junction bases unmatched: 10. CDR3 coding DNA: TGTGCCAGCAGCCCACGGGACAGAGTAAGCTACGAGCAGTACTTC. Residues: CASSPRDRVSYEQYF.

This clone is hyperexpanded by share. Other DNA sequences in the same sample also yield this CDR3. V usage is TRBV5-4 and J usage is TRBJ1-4; possible D gene TRBD1, 6 bases. Trimming took 4 bases from V and 8 from J, leaving 15 bases between them. This CDR3 comprises 14 residues. The V gene's germline CDR1 is SGHNT and CDR2 YYREEE (reference sequence). The CDR3 bases are TGTGCCAGCAGCGACCGGATTGGGACAGAAAAACTGTTTTTT. Translated, it gives CASSDRIGTEKLFF.

The chain links TRBV7-2 to TRBJ2-3; 12 bases fit TRBD2. This CDR3 is built from 19 residues. V was pared by 5 bases and J by 1 base, with 13 bases of the junction left unmatched. Germline V gene data show CDR1 as SGHTA and CDR2 as FQGNSA. The CDR3 DNA reads TGTGCCAGCAGCCGTGGACTAGCGGGACACAACGCACGCACAGATACGCAGTATTTT. Translation gives CASSRGLAGHNARTDTQYF.

This chain connects TRBV5-1 to TRBJ1-4; tentative D call: TRBD1 (6 bases). This CDR3 is 15 amino acids long. Trimming removed 4 bases from V and 8 bases from J, with 18 bases in between. Germline V lookup: CDR1 SGHRS, CDR2 YFSETQ. The CDR3 DNA is TGCGCCAGCAGCGCACAGGGAATGGGACAAGAAAAACTGTTTTTT. As protein: CASSAQGMGQEKLFF.

V gene TRBV29-1 combines with J gene TRBJ1-5; D call uncertain. The V end was cut by 6 bases, the J end by 0 bases, with 9 bases between. The CDR3 length is 13 residues. Germline V gene data show CDR1 as SQVTM and CDR2 as ANQGSEA. CDR3 DNA sequence: TGCAGCGTCGCAGTCGGTAGCAATCAGCCCCAGCATTTT. The encoded protein is CSVAVGSNQPQHF. Together with reference TRBV29-1 and TRBJ1-5, the CDR3 gives the full variable domain: SAVISQKPSRDICQRGTSLTIQCQVDSQVTMMFWYRQQPGQSLTLIATANQGSEATYESGFVIDKFPISRPNLTFSTLTVSNMSPEDSSIYLCSVAVGSNQPQHFGDGTRLSIL.

The rearrangement links TRBV25-1 to TRBJ2-1, with no clear D. In germline, CDR1 is MGHDK, CDR2 SYGVNS. This CDR3 region has 10 residues. V dropped 5 bases and J dropped 8 bases, with 4 bases sitting between them. CDR3 region: CASSTDEQFF. The DNA of the CDR3 is TGTGCCAGCAGTACGGATGAGCAGTTCTTC.

Only a few counts were recorded for this clone. V gene TRBV28 combines with J gene TRBJ1-2; weak D call: TRBD1 (5 bases). Germline V gene sequence: CDR1 MDHEN, CDR2 SYDVKM. The CDR3 runs 16 residues. V lost 4 bases, J lost 2 bases, and 17 bases lay in between. The CDR3 loop is CASSSHDPRGNYGYTF. CDR3 bases: TGTGCCAGCAGTTCCCACGACCCCCGGGGGAACTATGGCTACACCTTC.

The chain employs TRBV29-1 and TRBJ2-1; D gene ambiguous. This CDR3 is 12 amino acids long. V was trimmed by 5 bases and J by 3 bases, leaving 8 bases between them. Germline CDR1 and CDR2: SQVTM and ANQGSEA. This CDR3 is CSVYGLYNEQFF. In nucleotides, the CDR3 is TGCAGCGTTTATGGGCTCTACAATGAGCAGTTCTTC.

This rearrangement joins TRBV5-8 to TRBJ1-3, with 8 bases aligning to TRBD1. V was clipped by 3 bases and J by 4 bases; unmatched bases: 3. CDR3 length equals 14 residues. CDR1 and CDR2 from the germline V gene are SGHTS and YDEGEE. The CDR3 DNA reads as TGTGCCAGCAGCTCTTGGGACAGGGGAAACACCATATATTTT. It translates to CASSSWDRGNTIYF.

The chain employs TRBV6-1 and TRBJ1-1, with D possibly being TRBD1 (6 bases). CDR3 length: 13 amino acids. Germline lookup yields CDR1 MNHNS and CDR2 SASEGT. V lost 5 bases to trimming and J lost 1 base, with 8 bases between them. This chain's CDR3 is CASSPGENTEAFF. CDR3 DNA: TGTGCCAGCAGTCCAGGGGAGAACACTGAAGCTTTCTTT.

V usage is TRBV25-1 and J usage is TRBJ1-6, with D maybe TRBD1 (5 bases). Trimming removed 1 base from V and 7 bases from J, with 14 bases in between. The CDR3 is 16 amino acids. Germline V gives CDR1 MGHDK, CDR2 SYGVNS. The CDR3: CASSEFEGRVNSPLHF. CDR3 DNA sequence: TGTGCCAGCAGTGAATTTGAGGGGAGAGTGAATTCACCCCTCCACTTT.

V is TRBV6-5 and J is TRBJ1-2; TRBD1 is a possible D gene (6 bases). Deletions cut 10 bases from V and 4 bases from J, with 16 bases between. The CDR3 runs to 13 residues. Per germline, CDR1 MNHEY and CDR2 SVGAGI. The chain's CDR3 is CATRTETIYGYTF. CDR3 coding DNA: TGTGCCACCCGGACAGAAACTATCTATGGCTACACCTTC.

This sequence joins TRBV11-2 and TRBJ1-3, with D perhaps TRBD1 (6 bases). There are 18 residues in the CDR3. The germline gives CDR1 SGHAT, CDR2 FQNNGV. V dropped 0 bases and J dropped 0 bases, with 15 bases sitting between them. As DNA, the CDR3 is TGTGCCAGCAGCTTAGATGTTGCCGGGGGCCTCTCTGGAAACACCATATATTTT. Encoded protein: CASSLDVAGGLSGNTIYF.

This clone ranks as medium-sized. The J gene is TRBJ2-7, the V gene TRBV10-3, with D tentatively TRBD2 (7 bases). This CDR3 contains 14 residues. With 2 bases removed from V and 2 bases from J, the gap between germline ends came to 10 bases. The V gene's germline CDR1 is ENHRY and CDR2 SYGVKD. CDR3 residues: CAISEGEGAYEQYV. CDR3 sequence (DNA): TGTGCCATCAGTGAGGGGGAGGGGGCCTACGAGCAGTACGTC.

This rearrangement joins TRBV7-2 to TRBJ2-5; the match to TRBD1 covers 12 bases. Germline V gene data show CDR1 as SGHTA and CDR2 as FQGNSA. V dropped 5 bases and J dropped 4; count of bases not matched to a gene: 2. There are 14 residues in the CDR3. CDR3 in amino acids: CASSRDRGPETQYF. CDR3 sequence (DNA): TGTGCCAGCAGCCGGGACAGGGGGCCAGAGACCCAGTACTTC.

The chain recombines TRBV13 with TRBJ2-1; possible D gene TRBD2, 5 bases. V dropped 0 bases and J dropped 7 bases, with 7 bases sitting between them. The length of the CDR3 is 13 residues. In germline, CDR1 is PRHDT, CDR2 FYEKMQ (reference sequence). CDR3 sequence reads: CASSLGPGNEQFF. The CDR3 nucleotides are TGTGCCAGCAGCTTAGGCCCGGGAAATGAGCAGTTCTTC.

The chain employs TRBV28 and TRBJ1-5; the D is unclear. V was cut by 6 bases and J by 3 bases, with 24 bases left in between. CDR3 size: 18 residues. CDR1 and CDR2 (germline): MDHEN, SYDVKM. CDR3 sequence (DNA): TGTGCCAGCAGCCCCTTCCGGACCGTTTTCGAGATCAATCAGCCCCAGCATTTT. This encodes CASSPFRTVFEINQPQHF.

This clone was counted once. This chain connects TRBV15 to TRBJ2-1, with TRBD1 as a possible D gene (6 bases). Trimming pared 0 bases from V and 3 bases from J, leaving 12 bases between. The germline gives CDR1 LNHNV, CDR2 YYDKDF (reference sequence). This CDR3 is built from 16 residues. CDR3 sequence reads: CATSRDWQGNYNEQFF. In DNA, the CDR3 is TGTGCCACCAGCAGAGATTGGCAGGGGAACTACAATGAGCAGTTCTTC.